This T cell receptor (beta chain) was identified in a study of blood T cells in healthy people across ages. This clonotype was recorded at least ten times. The length of the CDR3 is 17 residues. The germline gives CDR1 MNHNY, CDR2 SVGAGI (reference sequence). With 0 bases clipped from V and 0 bases from J, the junction kept 5 bases outside the gene matches. A second about 7 to 12 cycle PCR used barcoded and J-beta primers. Via MiXCR, TCRdb re-called the 5' RACE reads, giving one row per CDR3 protein. The repertoire holds about 930,000 distinct CDR3 sequences, with roughly 28% as singletons. The same specimen was also included in a second study, on T cells of mothers and their children.

The V call is TRBV6-6, the J call TRBJ2-5, with 9 bases matching TRBD2. The clonotype was recovered from a woman aged 40 to 49 in good health. Specimen: blood. The chain's CDR3 is CASSYSNSGGYQETQYF. For the CDR3, the DNA is TGTGCCAGCAGTTACTCGAACAGCGGGGGGTACCAAGAGACCCAGTACTTC.